This TCR beta chain is drawn from a study of blood T cell repertoires in COVID-19. Across the whole study: Samples taken during acute and convalescent COVID-19 were collected in the United States, Italy and Spain. Sample material is recorded as cDNA or gDNA derived from T cells, B-cell-depleted T cells, or PBMCs.

The V and J ends lost 4 bases and 4 bases respectively, with 13 bases between them. Per germline, CDR1 GTSNPN and CDR2 SVGIG (reference sequence). This CDR3 comprises 14 residues. In the original workflow: Reference gene primer amplification gave estimated nucleated cell counts. Using immunoSEQ multiplex PCR, the repertoire was profiled, and TCRdb retains in-frame clones only, with some absent. V and J calls and clone size are as listed in that table; D and trimming were resolved from the DNA. The data hold some 20,000 clones, with 80% to 90% observed a single time. The clonotype comes from an elderly woman with active or convalescent COVID-19. Sequencing input: peripheral blood. V gene TRBV30 combines with J gene TRBJ2-2, with D tentatively TRBD2 (6 bases). The CDR3 DNA follows: TGTGCCTGGACCGGAATGGGGGGCACCGGGGAGCTGTTTTTT. It codes for CAWTGMGGTGELFF.